This T cell receptor beta chain was captured in a study of cytomegalovirus exposure and HLA in healthy donors. Study findings and constraints: Despite most TCR sequences being rare, some public TCRs occurred in many donors. The study recorded about 160 TCR beta chains that were cytomegalovirus-associated.

For this clone: The antigen remains unidentified.

Measured with immunoSEQ multiplex PCR; TCRdb has only the in-frame clones, and not every one. The repertoire holds a few hundred thousand clones, 90% seen once, with under 0.45% in the top ten. Trimming removed 7 bases from V and 9 bases from J; junction bases left unmatched: 15. Germline CDR1 reads MDHEN; CDR2 reads SYDVKM. This CDR3 has 15 amino acids. The specimen sequenced was PBMCs. The chain couples TRBV28 to TRBJ1-5; 7 nucleotides match TRBD1. This sequence originates from a woman aged 18-29 years in good health and CMV-seronegative. The CDR3 DNA reads TGTGCCAGCACGGGACAGCAATACCCCCATCGGCCCCAGCATTTT. Its protein product is CASTGQQYPHRPQHF.